The source of this T cell receptor beta chain is a study of blood T cell repertoires in COVID-19. The participants were between about 18 and 90 years old and came from 20 to 30 US areas. This CDR3 region has 12 residues. Trimming removed 3 bases at V and 2 bases at J, with 7 bases between. CDR1 is SQVTM and CDR2 is ANQGSEA in the germline V gene. Libraries were prepared by immunoSEQ multiplex PCR; TCRdb keeps only in-frame clonotypes and omits some of them. Here the sample spans about 140,000 clones, roughly 80% being singletons. Sequencing was done on a sample of PBMCs or T cells enriched from blood (not recorded which). V and J are TRBV29-1 and TRBJ2-5, with a weak D call TRBD1 (5 bases). This clonotype was obtained from a woman aged 18-29 years who had been exposed to COVID-19. The CDR3 region is CSVDHRQETQYF. CDR3 nucleotides: TGCAGCGTTGATCACAGGCAAGAGACCCAGTACTTC.